Shown below are 30 T cell receptor beta chains from a single sample sequenced in a study of shared T cell receptors in the human thymus. The table came from immunoSEQ multiplex PCR; TCRdb's copy has only in-frame clones and leaves some out. The sample gives tens of thousands of clones, about 95% of which show up once; 0.033% is in the top ten. What was sequenced was thymocytes. The receptors here all came from a human donor.

J is TRBJ1-2 and V is TRBV19, with D maybe TRBD1 (5 bases). This CDR3 contains 15 residues. V was trimmed by 1 base and J by 1 base, leaving 10 bases between them. Per germline, CDR1 LNHDA and CDR2 SQIVND (reference sequence). The CDR3 nucleotides read TGTGCCAGTAGTATAGGTAGACAGATTAACTATGGCTACACCTTC. Its translation: CASSIGRQINYGYTF.

A remark on this clone: Given the absence of the conserved phenylalanine or tryptophan at the CDR3 end, a read error is likely. The DNA is left out, because the CDR3 cannot be placed on it with certainty; the CDR3 is given as TCRdb lists it. This chain connects TRBV29-1 to TRBJ2-3; TRBD2 is taken as the D call from the table, unchecked against the DNA. The CDR3 contains 8 residues when both ends are counted. Looked up from germline, CDR1 is SQVTM and CDR2 is ANQGSEA. CDR3 sequence: CSVGLGSR.

The chain links TRBV7-8 to TRBJ2-3, with 8 nucleotides matching TRBD2. Germline-derived CDR1 and CDR2 are SGHVS and FQNEAQ. The ends lost 5 bases at V and 4 bases at J; junction bases unmatched: 23. The CDR3 has 20 residues. For the CDR3, the DNA is TGTGCCAGCAGCCCCCCTGGGGAGGCGGGGGGCCCACCCGCCCCAGATACGCAGTATTTT. Protein: CASSPPGEAGGPPAPDTQYF.

The chain uses TRBV4-3 and TRBJ1-1; 10 bases agree with TRBD1. V gave up 4 bases and J gave up 4 bases; unmatched junction bases: 6. The germline V gene has CDR1 LGHNA and CDR2 YSLEER. CDR3 length equals 15 residues. The CDR3 DNA follows: TGCGCCAGCAGCCCGGGACAGGGGAGTTTCACTGAAGCTTTCTTT. Amino acid sequence: CASSPGQGSFTEAFF.

This chain uses TRBV29-1 with TRBJ1-2; 9 bases are shared with TRBD1. Trimming removed 4 bases from V and 4 bases from J; junction bases left unmatched: 31. The germline V gene encodes CDR1 SQVTM and CDR2 ANQGSEA. This CDR3 contains 22 residues. In DNA, the CDR3 is TGCAGCGTTGCTTCTATTCGGGCAAAAAAAATTAAACAGGGGGCGTCCTTCTATGGCTACACCTTC. It encodes CSVASIRAKKIKQGASFYGYTF.

This rearrangement joins TRBV4-3 to TRBJ2-1, with D tentatively TRBD2 (6 bases). Trimming removed 4 bases from V and 0 bases from J, with 25 bases in between. CDR3 length equals 20 residues. Per germline, CDR1 LGHNA and CDR2 YSLEER. CDR3 loop: CASSRPRTEYGTYSYNEQFF. In nucleotides, the CDR3 is TGCGCCAGCAGCCGACCCCGAACGGAATACGGGACTTACTCCTACAATGAGCAGTTCTTC.

This clone was detected only once. J is TRBJ2-7 and V is TRBV5-1; TRBD1 agrees at 7 bases. Germline V gene data show CDR1 as SGHRS and CDR2 as YFSETQ. The CDR3 length is 19 residues. Trimming at V came to 0 bases and at J to 5 bases, leaving 20 bases not matched to a gene. Written as DNA, the CDR3 is TGCGCCAGCAGCTTGGACGGGGTTTGGGACCGGGACAGTCGAGACGAGCAGTACTTC. Its protein is CASSLDGVWDRDSRDEQYF.

The chain carries TRBV4-3 and TRBJ1-1; 7 bases map to TRBD1. CDR1 is LGHNA and CDR2 is YSLEER in the germline V gene. The CDR3 length is 14 residues. The junction had 11 bases not matched to a gene; V was cut back by 0 bases and J by 13 bases. The CDR3 DNA is TGCGCCAGCAGCCAAGATTGGGCAGGGGGACGGGGTTTCTTT. It translates to CASSQDWAGGRGFF.

V gene TRBV28 combines with J gene TRBJ2-7; 8 nucleotides line up with TRBD2. Germline CDR1 MDHEN, CDR2 SYDVKM. CDR3 length: 14 amino acids. V shed 7 bases and J 0 bases; nucleotides not matched to a gene: 5. CDR3 DNA: TGTGCCAGCATCGGGCGGGGGGACTCCTACGAGCAGTACTTC. Translation gives CASIGRGDSYEQYF. Variable domain in full (rest from reference TRBV28 and TRBJ2-7): DVKVTQSSRYLVKRTGEKVFLECVQDMDHENMFWYRQDPGLGLRLIYFSYDVKMKEKGDIPEGYSVSREKKERFSLILESASTNQTSMYLCASIGRGDSYEQYFGPGTRLTVT.

The genes are TRBV5-1 and TRBJ2-7; D not certain. The CDR3 consists of 13 residues. Trimming shortened V by 4 bases and J by 5 bases, and 13 bases separated the two germline ends. In germline, CDR1 is SGHRS, CDR2 YFSETQ. The CDR3 region is CASSLPEVHEQYF. The CDR3 DNA is TGCGCCAGCAGCCTCCCCGAGGTTCACGAGCAGTACTTC.

This clone has just one count. CDR3 sequence reads: CASSAQGDTEAFF. The CDR3 nucleotides read TGTGCCAGCAGCGCCCAGGGGGACACTGAAGCTTTCTTT. The genes are TRBV9 and TRBJ1-1; 7 bases fit TRBD1. CDR3 length: 13 residues. Germline trimming cut 3 bases from V and 3 bases from J; bases unmatched to any gene: 2. Looked up from germline, CDR1 is SGDLS and CDR2 is YYNGEE.

V usage is TRBV27 and J usage is TRBJ2-6; TRBD2 matches 12 bases. The CDR3 is made up of 17 amino acids. J lost 5 bases, V lost 4 bases, and 6 bases had no gene match. The germline CDR1 and CDR2 sequences are MNHEY and SMNVEV (reference sequence). CDR3 region: CASSCLAGGPRANVLTF. CDR3 DNA sequence: TGTGCCAGCAGTTGCCTAGCGGGGGGGCCTCGGGCCAACGTCCTGACTTTC.

The V call is TRBV19, the J call TRBJ1-5, with 8 bases aligning to TRBD1. The germline CDR1 and CDR2 sequences are LNHDA and SQIVND (reference sequence). CDR3 length: 16 residues. The ends lost 4 bases at V and 0 bases at J; junction bases unmatched: 5. The CDR3 DNA follows: TGTGCCAGTAGTACTCGGACAGGGTATAGCAATCAGCCCCAGCATTTT. This encodes CASSTRTGYSNQPQHF.

The genes are TRBV5-1 and TRBJ2-7; 8 bases fit TRBD1. With 4 bases clipped from V and 6 bases from J, the junction kept 9 bases outside the gene matches. CDR1 SGHRS and CDR2 YFSETQ come from the germline V gene. The CDR3 runs 14 residues. CDR3 coding DNA: TGCGCCAGCAGCGCCTCGGGACAGGTGGGCGAGCAGTACTTC. This encodes CASSASGQVGEQYF.

On this clone: Compared with germline, one end of the junction differs, possibly owing to a read error. The rearrangement links TRBV7-8 to TRBJ2-5; a weak D match, TRBD2 (8 bases). Germline V lookup: CDR1 SGHVS, CDR2 FQNEAQ. The CDR3 runs 16 residues. The CDR3 loop reads CASSLARGGQQDTQYF. CDR3 nucleotides: TGTGCCAGCAGCTTAGCTCGGGGGGGACAGCAAGATACCCAGTACTTC.

CDR3 sequence: CASSQDESGQGKSGANVLTF. For the CDR3, the DNA is TGTGCCAGCAGCCAAGATGAATCGGGACAGGGGAAGTCTGGGGCCAACGTCCTGACTTTC. The chain employs TRBV14 and TRBJ2-6; 10 bases fit TRBD1. V lost 0 bases to trimming and J lost 1 base; unmatched junction nucleotides: 9. The germline CDR1 and CDR2 sequences are SGHDN and FVKESK. The CDR3 spans 20 residues.

The V and J genes are TRBV11-2 and TRBJ1-2; no clear D gene. The V gene's germline CDR1 is SGHAT and CDR2 FQNNGV. V lost 3 bases to trimming and J lost 4 bases, with 12 bases between them. CDR3 size: 14 residues. The CDR3 sequence is CASSFGRGGYGYTF. For the CDR3, the DNA is TGTGCCAGCAGCTTCGGGCGTGGTGGCTATGGCTACACCTTC.

The CDR3 region has the DNA TGTGCCAGCACGGGACAGGGGAATGACGAGCAGTACTTC. Translation gives CASTGQGNDEQYF. The genes are TRBV11-2 and TRBJ2-7; TRBD1 agrees at 10 bases. The CDR3 extends over 13 amino acids. V was clipped by 7 bases and J by 5 bases; unmatched bases: 5. Germline CDR1 SGHAT, CDR2 FQNNGV.

This rearrangement joins TRBV7-9 to TRBJ1-6; D remains ambiguous. There are 14 residues in the CDR3. The ends were cut back, 7 bases at V and 2 bases at J, with 9 bases in the middle. Germline values: CDR1 SEHNR, CDR2 FQNEAQ (reference sequence). The CDR3: CASTRKAYNSPLHF. As DNA, the CDR3 is TGTGCCAGCACGCGGAAGGCCTATAATTCACCCCTCCACTTT.

As DNA, the CDR3 is TGTGCCACCAGCAGAGCCGCATTTGGGCCCCGGGCGACCAGCTCCTATAATTCACCCCTCCACTTT. Its protein is CATSRAAFGPRATSSYNSPLHF. J is TRBJ1-6 and V is TRBV15; D unclear. The CDR3 has 22 amino acids. V was shortened by 1 base and J by 0 bases, with 25 bases between the two germline ends. Per the germline V gene, CDR1 is LNHNV and CDR2 is YYDKDF (reference sequence).

V is TRBV11-1 and J is TRBJ2-5; 8 nucleotides line up with TRBD2. Trimming at V came to 3 bases and at J to 4 bases, leaving 4 bases not matched to a gene. The CDR3 runs 14 residues. The germline CDR1 and CDR2 sequences are SGHAT and FQDESV (reference sequence). The CDR3 here is CASSFPGGSETQYF. The CDR3 region has the DNA TGTGCCAGCAGCTTCCCGGGGGGGTCAGAGACCCAGTACTTC.

The chain uses TRBV9 and TRBJ1-4, with TRBD1 identical over 8 bases. V gave up 0 bases and J gave up 8 bases; unmatched junction bases: 3. The CDR3 consists of 14 residues. Germline CDR1 reads SGDLS; CDR2 reads YYNGEE. As DNA, the CDR3 is TGTGCCAGCAGCGTAGCCAGGGGGCAAGAAAAACTGTTTTTT. This encodes CASSVARGQEKLFF.

The rearrangement uses TRBV28 and TRBJ2-7, with D perhaps TRBD1 (5 bases). V lost 1 base to trimming and J lost 2 bases, with 15 bases between them. The CDR3 is made up of 16 amino acids. Germline CDR1 reads MDHEN; CDR2 reads SYDVKM. CDR3 protein: CASSLSDKGQTYEQYF. CDR3 nucleotides: TGTGCCAGCAGTTTATCGGACAAGGGGCAAACCTACGAGCAGTACTTC.

J is TRBJ2-3 and V is TRBV11-1; 8 bases are a match to TRBD2. Germline V gene sequence: CDR1 SGHAT, CDR2 FQDESV (reference sequence). This CDR3 has 15 residues. Unmatched junction bases numbered 4, after V lost 5 bases and J lost 0 bases. CDR3 amino acids: CASSAGLESTDTQYF. For the CDR3, the DNA is TGTGCCAGCAGCGCGGGACTAGAGAGCACAGATACGCAGTATTTT. Full variable domain (missing parts from reference TRBV11-1 and TRBJ2-3): EAEVAQSPRYKITEKSQAVAFWCDPISGHATLYWYRQILGQGPELLVQFQDESVVDDSQLPKDRFSAERLKGVDSTLKIQPAELGDSAMYLCASSAGLESTDTQYFGPGTRLTVL.

The chain links TRBV5-6 to TRBJ2-5; the match to TRBD2 covers 9 bases. This CDR3 has 15 residues. Germline-derived CDR1 and CDR2 are SGHDT and YYEEEE. V lost 0 bases, J lost 3 bases, and 3 bases stayed unmatched. This CDR3 reads CASSLGLAEKETQYF. Written as DNA, the CDR3 is TGTGCCAGCAGCTTGGGACTAGCGGAAAAAGAGACCCAGTACTTC.

This rearrangement joins TRBV28 to TRBJ1-3, with D uncertain. The germline gives CDR1 MDHEN, CDR2 SYDVKM. V was trimmed by 5 bases and J by 0 bases, leaving 11 bases between them. The CDR3 sequence is 15 residues long. The CDR3 DNA reads as TGTGCCAGCAGTCAGGACCAGCTCTCTGGAAACACCATATATTTT. As protein: CASSQDQLSGNTIYF.

The rearrangement uses TRBV4-3 and TRBJ1-2; D is ambiguous. Germline V gene lookup returns CDR1 LGHNA and CDR2 YSLEER. V was cut by 0 bases and J by 8 bases, with 7 bases left in between. CDR3 length equals 12 residues. Here the CDR3 DNA reads TGCGCCAGCAGCCAAGATAGAAGGGGCTACACCTTC. The encoded protein is CASSQDRRGYTF.

The chain couples TRBV4-3 to TRBJ1-1, with unresolved D. The germline V and J ends were trimmed by 8 bases and 9 bases, with 19 bases remaining between them. The V gene's germline CDR1 is LGHNA and CDR2 YSLEER. The CDR3 is 13 amino acids. CDR3 DNA sequence: TGCGCCAGCGGACCGATGCTTGGGGAGAAAGCTTTCTTT. Translation gives CASGPMLGEKAFF.

The chain uses TRBV6-4 and TRBJ1-2, with a tentative D call TRBD1 (5 bases). CDR1 MRHNA and CDR2 SNTAGT come from the germline V gene. The CDR3 consists of 13 residues. V gave up 0 bases and J gave up 8 bases, with 10 bases separating them. The CDR3 region is CASSDSGARGYTF. CDR3 in DNA: TGTGCCAGCAGTGACTCAGGGGCCCGAGGCTACACCTTC.

DNA of the CDR3: TGCGCCAGCAGCCAAAGGTCAGGGGGCAGCTACGAGCAGTACTTC. This sequence encodes CASSQRSGGSYEQYF. The chain links TRBV4-1 to TRBJ2-7; 8 bases align to TRBD1. The V gene end was trimmed by 2 bases and the J gene end by 3 bases; junction bases not matched to a gene: 6. Germline CDR1 and CDR2: MGHRA and YSYEKL. The CDR3 sequence is 15 residues long.